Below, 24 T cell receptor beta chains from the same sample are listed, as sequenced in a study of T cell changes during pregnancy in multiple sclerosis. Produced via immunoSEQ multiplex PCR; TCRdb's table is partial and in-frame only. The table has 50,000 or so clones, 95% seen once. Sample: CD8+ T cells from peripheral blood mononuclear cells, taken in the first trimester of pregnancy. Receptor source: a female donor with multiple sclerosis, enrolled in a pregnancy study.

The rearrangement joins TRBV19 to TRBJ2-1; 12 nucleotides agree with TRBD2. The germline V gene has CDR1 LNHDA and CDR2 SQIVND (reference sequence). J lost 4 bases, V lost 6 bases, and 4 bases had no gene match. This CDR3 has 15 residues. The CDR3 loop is CASRLAGGSYNEQFF. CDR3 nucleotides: TGTGCCAGTAGACTAGCGGGAGGTTCTTACAATGAGCAGTTCTTC.

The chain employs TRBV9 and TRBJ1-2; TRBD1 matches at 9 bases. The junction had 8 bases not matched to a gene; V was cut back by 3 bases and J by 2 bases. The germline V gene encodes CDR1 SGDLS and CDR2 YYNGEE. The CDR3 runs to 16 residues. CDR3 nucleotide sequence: TGTGCCAGCAGCGCCCGAAGGACAGGGGTAAACTATGGCTACACCTTC. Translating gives CASSARRTGVNYGYTF.

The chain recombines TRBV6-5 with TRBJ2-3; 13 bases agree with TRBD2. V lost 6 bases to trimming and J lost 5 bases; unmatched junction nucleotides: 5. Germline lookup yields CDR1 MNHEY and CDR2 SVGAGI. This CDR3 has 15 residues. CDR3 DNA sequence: TGTGCCAGCAGCCTACTAGCGGGAGGGCAAGATACGCAGTATTTT. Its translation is CASSLLAGGQDTQYF.

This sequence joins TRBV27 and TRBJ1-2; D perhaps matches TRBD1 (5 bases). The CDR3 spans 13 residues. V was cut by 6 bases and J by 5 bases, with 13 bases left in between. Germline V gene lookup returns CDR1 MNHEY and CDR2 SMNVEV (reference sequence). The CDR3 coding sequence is TGTGCCAGCAGCCTCGGGACTCTGTATGGCTACACCTTC. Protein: CASSLGTLYGYTF.

The CDR3 loop is CASSFGAGYNEQFF. CDR3 nucleotides: TGTGCCAGCAGTTTCGGTGCGGGTTACAATGAGCAGTTCTTC. J is TRBJ2-1 and V is TRBV6-1; TRBD2 might be the D (5 bases). CDR1 and CDR2 from the germline V gene are MNHNS and SASEGT. The CDR3 is 14 residues long. V dropped 5 bases and J dropped 4 bases, with 12 bases sitting between them.

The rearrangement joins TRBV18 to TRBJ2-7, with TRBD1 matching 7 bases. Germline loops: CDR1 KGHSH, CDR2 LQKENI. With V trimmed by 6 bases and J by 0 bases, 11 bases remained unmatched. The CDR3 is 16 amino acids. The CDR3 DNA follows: TGTGCCAGCTCCGGGGAAGGGGGCGCTAGCTCCTACGAGCAGTACTTC. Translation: CASSGEGGASSYEQYF.

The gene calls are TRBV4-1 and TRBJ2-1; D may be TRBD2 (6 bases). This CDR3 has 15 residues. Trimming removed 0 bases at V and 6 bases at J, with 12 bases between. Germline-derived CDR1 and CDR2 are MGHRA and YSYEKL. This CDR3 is CASSQERLATNEQFF. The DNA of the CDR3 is TGCGCCAGCAGCCAAGAGCGGCTAGCGACCAATGAGCAGTTCTTC.

The CDR3 spells CASSQVGGTGANVLTF. In DNA, the CDR3 is TGCGCCAGCAGCCAAGTCGGGGGAACTGGGGCCAACGTCCTGACTTTC. The chain is built from TRBV4-1 and TRBJ2-6, with D tentatively TRBD2 (6 bases). CDR1 and CDR2 (germline): MGHRA, YSYEKL. The V gene lost 1 base and the J gene lost 2 bases, with 9 bases spanning the gap. The CDR3 totals 16 residues.

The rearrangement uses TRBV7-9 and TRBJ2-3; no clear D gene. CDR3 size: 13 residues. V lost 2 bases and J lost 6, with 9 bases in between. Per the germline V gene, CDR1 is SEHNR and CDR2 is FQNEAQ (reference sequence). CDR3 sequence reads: CASSLSGADTQYF. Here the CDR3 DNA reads TGTGCCAGCAGCTTATCGGGTGCCGATACGCAGTATTTT.

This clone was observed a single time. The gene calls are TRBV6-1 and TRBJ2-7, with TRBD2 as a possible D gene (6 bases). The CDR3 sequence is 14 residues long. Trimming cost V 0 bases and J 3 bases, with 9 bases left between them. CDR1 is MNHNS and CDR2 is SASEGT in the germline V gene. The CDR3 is CASSEAEGGYEQYF. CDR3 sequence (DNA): TGTGCCAGCAGTGAAGCCGAGGGAGGCTACGAGCAGTACTTC.

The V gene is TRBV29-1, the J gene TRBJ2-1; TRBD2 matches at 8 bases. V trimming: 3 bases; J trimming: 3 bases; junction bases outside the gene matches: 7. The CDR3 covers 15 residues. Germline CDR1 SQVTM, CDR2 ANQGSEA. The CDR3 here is CSVDDPAGVYNEQFF. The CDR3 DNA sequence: TGCAGCGTTGACGATCCAGCGGGGGTCTACAATGAGCAGTTCTTC.

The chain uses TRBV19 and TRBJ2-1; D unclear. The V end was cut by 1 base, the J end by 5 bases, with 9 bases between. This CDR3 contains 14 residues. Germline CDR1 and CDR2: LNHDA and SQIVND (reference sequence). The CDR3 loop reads CASSIGPSDNEQFF. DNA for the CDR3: TGTGCCAGTAGTATAGGCCCTTCGGACAATGAGCAGTTCTTC.

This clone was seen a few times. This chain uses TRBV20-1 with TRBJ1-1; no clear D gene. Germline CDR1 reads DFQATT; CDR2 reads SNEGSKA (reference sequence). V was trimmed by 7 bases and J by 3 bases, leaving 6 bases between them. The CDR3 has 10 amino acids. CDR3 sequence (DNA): TGCAGTGTTACGGACACTGAAGCTTTCTTT. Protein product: CSVTDTEAFF.

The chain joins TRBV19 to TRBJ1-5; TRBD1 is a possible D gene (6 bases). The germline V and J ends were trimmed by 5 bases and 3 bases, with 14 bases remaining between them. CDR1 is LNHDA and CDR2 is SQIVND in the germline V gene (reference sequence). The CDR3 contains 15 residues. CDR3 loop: CASSPLDSFNQPQHF. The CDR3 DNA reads TGTGCCAGTAGTCCCTTGGACAGTTTCAATCAGCCCCAGCATTTT.

CDR3 DNA sequence: TGTGCCAGCAGCCCTATCTGGACAGGGTCCCCCTACGAGCAGTACTTC. Its protein product is CASSPIWTGSPYEQYF. This sequence joins TRBV27 and TRBJ2-7; TRBD1 matches 8 bases. CDR1 MNHEY and CDR2 SMNVEV come from the germline V gene (reference sequence). The J segment lost 2 bases and the V segment lost 6 bases, leaving 12 bases of the junction unmatched. The CDR3 runs 16 residues.

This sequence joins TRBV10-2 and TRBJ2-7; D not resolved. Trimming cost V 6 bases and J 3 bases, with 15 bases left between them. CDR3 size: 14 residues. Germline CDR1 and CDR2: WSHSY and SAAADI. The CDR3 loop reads CASRAHEVYYEQYF. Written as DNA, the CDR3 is TGCGCCAGCAGGGCCCATGAGGTATACTACGAGCAGTACTTC.

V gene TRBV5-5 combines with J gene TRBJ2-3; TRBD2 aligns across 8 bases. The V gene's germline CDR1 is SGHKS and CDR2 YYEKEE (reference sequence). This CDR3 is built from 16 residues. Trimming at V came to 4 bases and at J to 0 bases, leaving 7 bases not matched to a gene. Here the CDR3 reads CASSTRLATSTDTQYF. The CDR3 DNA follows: TGTGCCAGCAGCACGAGACTAGCGACTAGCACAGATACGCAGTATTTT.

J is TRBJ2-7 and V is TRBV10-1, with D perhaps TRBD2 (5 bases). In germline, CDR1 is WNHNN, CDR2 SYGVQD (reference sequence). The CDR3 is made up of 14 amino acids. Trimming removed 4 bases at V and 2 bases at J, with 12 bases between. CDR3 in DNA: TGCGCCAGCAGTGGCACTCGGGATGCCTACGAGCAGTACTTC. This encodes CASSGTRDAYEQYF.

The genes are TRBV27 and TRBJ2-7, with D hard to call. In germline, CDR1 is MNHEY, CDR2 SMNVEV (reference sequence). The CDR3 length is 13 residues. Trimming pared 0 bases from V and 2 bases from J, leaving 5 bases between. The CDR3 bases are TGTGCCAGCAGTTTATCGGCCCCCTACGAGCAGTACTTC. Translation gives CASSLSAPYEQYF.

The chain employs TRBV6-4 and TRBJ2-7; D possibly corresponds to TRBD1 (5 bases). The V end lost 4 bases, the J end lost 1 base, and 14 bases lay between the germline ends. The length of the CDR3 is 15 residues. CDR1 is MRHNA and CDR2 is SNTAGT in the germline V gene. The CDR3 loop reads CASSVSRVRSYEQYF. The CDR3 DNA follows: TGTGCCAGCAGTGTAAGCAGGGTGAGGTCCTACGAGCAGTACTTC.

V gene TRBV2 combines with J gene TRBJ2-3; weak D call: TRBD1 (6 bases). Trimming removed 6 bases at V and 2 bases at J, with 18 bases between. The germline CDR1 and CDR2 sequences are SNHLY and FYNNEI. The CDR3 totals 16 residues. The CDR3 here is CASSTGTNSFTDTQYF. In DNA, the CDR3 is TGTGCCAGCAGCACCGGGACAAATTCGTTCACAGATACGCAGTATTTT.

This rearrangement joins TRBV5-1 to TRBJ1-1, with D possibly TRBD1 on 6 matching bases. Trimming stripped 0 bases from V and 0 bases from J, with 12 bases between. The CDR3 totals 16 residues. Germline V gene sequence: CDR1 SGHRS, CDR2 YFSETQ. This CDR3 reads CASSLDQGRVNTEAFF. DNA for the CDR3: TGCGCCAGCAGCTTGGACCAGGGGAGGGTGAACACTGAAGCTTTCTTT.

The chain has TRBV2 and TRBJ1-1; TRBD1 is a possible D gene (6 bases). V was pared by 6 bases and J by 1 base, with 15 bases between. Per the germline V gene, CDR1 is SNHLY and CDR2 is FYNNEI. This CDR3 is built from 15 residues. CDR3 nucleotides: TGTGCCAGCAGGGGGAGGGGGGGCGCGAACACTGAAGCTTTCTTT. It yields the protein CASRGRGGANTEAFF.

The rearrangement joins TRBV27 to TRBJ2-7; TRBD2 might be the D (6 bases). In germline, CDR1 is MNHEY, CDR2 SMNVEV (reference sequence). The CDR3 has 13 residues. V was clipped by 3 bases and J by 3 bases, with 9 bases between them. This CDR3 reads CASSFAGSYEQYF. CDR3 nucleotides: TGTGCCAGCAGTTTTGCGGGGAGCTACGAGCAGTACTTC.